Presented here are 25 T cell receptor beta chains from one specimen sequenced in a study of shared T cell receptors in the human thymus. Profiled with immunoSEQ multiplex PCR; TCRdb holds only in-frame clones, not every one. This repertoire shows roughly 660,000 clones, 88% found once; its top ten account for 0.008% to 0.011%. The same sample was also used in a study of human thymus T cells.

Material: thymocytes. The receptors were gathered from a boy under two years old with a congenital heart defect.

The chain links TRBV2 to TRBJ1-5; 10 positions match TRBD1. The CDR3 totals 18 residues. V lost 8 bases to trimming and J lost 0 bases; unmatched junction nucleotides: 13. Looked up from germline, CDR1 is SNHLY and CDR2 is FYNNEI. The CDR3 bases are TGTGCCAGCGGACACCCGGGACAGGGGACTCATAGCAATCAGCCCCAGCATTTT. Translating it yields CASGHPGQGTHSNQPQHF.

J is TRBJ2-7 and V is TRBV11-2; 16 nucleotides line up with TRBD2. This CDR3 contains 17 residues. In germline, CDR1 is SGHAT, CDR2 FQNNGV. Trimming at V came to 6 bases and at J to 2 bases, leaving 7 bases not matched to a gene. Written as DNA, the CDR3 is TGTGCCAGCAGAAGTCCGGGACTAGCGGGAGGGGCCTACGAGCAGTACTTC. Translation gives CASRSPGLAGGAYEQYF.

Only one count was recorded for this clone. The chain uses TRBV9 and TRBJ2-1, with 11 bases matching TRBD2. Looked up from germline, CDR1 is SGDLS and CDR2 is YYNGEE. J lost 8 bases, V lost 0 bases, and 7 bases had no gene match. CDR3 length: 16 residues. CDR3 region: CASSVAGTSGSDEQFF. CDR3 nucleotides: TGTGCCAGCAGCGTAGCTGGCACTAGCGGGAGTGATGAGCAGTTCTTC.

J is TRBJ2-5 and V is TRBV6-6; 9 bases align to TRBD2. Trimming removed 11 bases from V and 0 bases from J; junction bases left unmatched: 4. The germline V gene has CDR1 MNHNY and CDR2 SVGAGI (reference sequence). The CDR3 totals 13 residues. CDR3 bases: TGTGCCGCCCAGCGGGAGGACCAAGAGACCCAGTACTTC. Translating it yields CAAQREDQETQYF.

The chain is built from TRBV15 and TRBJ1-1, with a possible D match to TRBD1 (5 bases). Germline V lookup: CDR1 LNHNV, CDR2 YYDKDF (reference sequence). The CDR3 length is 14 residues. Trimming stripped 5 bases from V and 10 bases from J, with 20 bases between. The CDR3 reads CATSVPRARRVAFF. Written as DNA, the CDR3 is TGTGCCACCAGCGTTCCCAGGGCGAGAAGGGTAGCTTTCTTT.

The chain joins TRBV27 to TRBJ2-2, with 8 bases that match TRBD1. J lost 7 bases, V lost 7 bases, and 20 bases had no gene match. CDR1 is MNHEY and CDR2 is SMNVEV in the germline V gene (reference sequence). The CDR3 is 18 residues long. The CDR3 is CASTPFATGAFEVGELFF. The CDR3, as DNA: TGTGCCAGCACCCCGTTTGCGACAGGGGCCTTCGAGGTCGGGGAGCTGTTTTTT.

This clone is a singleton in its sample. This chain joins TRBV2 and TRBJ2-3, with TRBD1 matching over 7 bases. The CDR3 is 17 residues long. Looked up from germline, CDR1 is SNHLY and CDR2 is FYNNEI. Unmatched junction bases numbered 18, after V lost 8 bases and J lost 4 bases. In nucleotides, the CDR3 is TGTGCCAGCTCTGCCTCCCCTACAGGGGCCCAGCCAGATACGCAGTATTTT. It is translated as CASSASPTGAQPDTQYF.

In the case of this clone: The sample has other DNA sequences that encode this CDR3 too. The chain links TRBV30 to TRBJ1-1, with a weak D call TRBD1 (5 bases). Germline V gene lookup returns CDR1 GTSNPN and CDR2 SVGIG (reference sequence). CDR3 length: 11 amino acids. V was clipped by 8 bases and J by 1 base, with 8 bases between them. As DNA, the CDR3 is TGTGCCGGCGGGGGGAACACTGAAGCTTTCTTT. Encoded protein: CAGGGNTEAFF. The whole variable domain, filled in from reference TRBV30 and TRBJ1-1, reads SQTIHQWPATLVQPVGSPLSLECTVEGTSNPNLYWYRQAAGRGLQLLFYSVGIGQISSEVPQNLSASRPQDRQFILSSKKLLLSDSGFYLCAGGGNTEAFFGQGTRLTVV.

The chain recombines TRBV7-2 with TRBJ2-7; 8 positions agree with TRBD2. Germline lookup yields CDR1 SGHTA and CDR2 FQGNSA. The CDR3 contains 18 residues. Trimming cost V 4 bases and J 5 bases; bases outside gene matches: 19. CDR3 sequence reads: CASSYNGKRERPGHEQYF. The CDR3 DNA reads TGTGCCAGCAGCTACAACGGCAAGCGGGAGCGACCTGGGCACGAGCAGTACTTC.

This clone was picked up a small number of times. The chain recombines TRBV10-3 with TRBJ2-7; TRBD2 agrees at 14 bases. Looked up from germline, CDR1 is ENHRY and CDR2 is SYGVKD. The ends lost 6 bases at V and 4 bases at J; junction bases unmatched: 5. This CDR3 is built from 15 residues. CDR3 region: CAISGTSGSRYEQYF. CDR3 bases: TGTGCCATCAGCGGGACTAGCGGGAGCAGGTACGAGCAGTACTTC.

The chain links TRBV30 to TRBJ1-4, with TRBD1 as a possible D gene (5 bases). The CDR3 totals 19 residues. The ends were cut back, 3 bases at V and 4 bases at J, with 27 bases in the middle. Germline V lookup: CDR1 GTSNPN, CDR2 SVGIG (reference sequence). The CDR3 nucleotides read TGTGCCTGGAGCCCCCCAAGGGAGGACAAGACCACGGTTAATGAAAAACTGTTTTTT. As protein: CAWSPPREDKTTVNEKLFF.

This clone was found a few times. The rearrangement uses TRBV21-1 and TRBJ1-3; the table's D gene call, TRBD1, was not cross checked with the DNA. TRBV21-1 is a documented pseudogene. CDR3 length: 14 residues. DNA for the CDR3: TGTGCCAGCAGCAAGGACAGGGAGGGAAACACCATATATTTT. Residues: CASSKDREGNTIYF.

The rearrangement uses TRBV19 and TRBJ1-5; D is possibly TRBD1 (5 bases). The CDR3 has 15 residues. With 8 bases removed from V and 1 base from J, the gap between germline ends came to 15 bases. Germline CDR1 reads LNHDA; CDR2 reads SQIVND (reference sequence). This CDR3 reads CASRLDRHSNQPQHF. The DNA for the CDR3 is TGTGCCAGTCGTCTAGACAGACACAGCAATCAGCCCCAGCATTTT.

This chain uses TRBV11-2 with TRBJ2-5; 10 bases match TRBD2. The CDR3 is 17 amino acids. Per the germline V gene, CDR1 is SGHAT and CDR2 is FQNNGV. V shed 0 bases, J shed 4 bases, and the junction held 8 bases outside the gene matches. CDR3 residues: CASSLDHSRLAGETQYF. The CDR3 DNA is TGTGCCAGCAGCTTAGATCATTCGCGACTAGCGGGAGAGACCCAGTACTTC. The variable domain in full, with the rest retrieved from reference TRBV11-2 and TRBJ2-5, is EAGVAQSPRYKIIEKRQSVAFWCNPISGHATLYWYQQILGQGPKLLIQFQNNGVVDDSQLPKDRFSAERLKGVDSTLKIQPAKLEDSAVYLCASSLDHSRLAGETQYFGPGTRLLVL.

Worth noting for this clone: This sample includes further DNA sequences coding for the same CDR3. The V gene is TRBV7-6, the J gene TRBJ2-1; 7 bases fit TRBD2. This CDR3 spans 14 amino acids. J lost 7 bases, V lost 1 base, and 4 bases had no gene match. Germline CDR1 and CDR2: SGHVS and FNYEAQ. Here the CDR3 reads CASSLGGSRNEQFF. DNA for the CDR3: TGTGCCAGCAGCTTAGGCGGGAGCAGGAATGAGCAGTTCTTC.

This chain links TRBV4-3 with TRBJ2-7; 10 bases are a match to TRBD1. CDR3 length: 15 amino acids. J was trimmed by 6 bases and V by 4 bases; bases with no gene match: 9. Germline V gives CDR1 LGHNA, CDR2 YSLEER. The CDR3 reads CASSRGDRGRSEQYF. The DNA of the CDR3 is TGCGCCAGCAGCCGGGGCGACAGGGGGCGTAGCGAGCAGTACTTC.

The V call is TRBV27, the J call TRBJ2-6, with 7 bases that match TRBD1. Germline-derived CDR1 and CDR2 are MNHEY and SMNVEV (reference sequence). With 3 bases clipped from V and 1 base from J, the junction kept 6 bases outside the gene matches. CDR3 size: 17 residues. The CDR3 is CASSFDRVASGANVLTF. In DNA form, the CDR3 reads TGTGCCAGCAGTTTCGACAGGGTGGCTTCTGGGGCCAACGTCCTGACTTTC.

For this clone: Additional DNA sequences in this sample encode the identical CDR3. This sequence joins TRBV28 and TRBJ1-5; tentative D call: TRBD1 (5 bases). Germline V gene sequence: CDR1 MDHEN, CDR2 SYDVKM. The CDR3 contains 13 residues. Trimming took 5 bases from V and 5 from J, leaving 10 bases between them. The CDR3 sequence: CASSRTGDQPQHF. The CDR3 coding sequence is TGTGCCAGCAGTCGTACAGGTGATCAGCCCCAGCATTTT. Using reference TRBV28 and TRBJ1-5 for the parts outside the CDR3, the full variable domain is DVKVTQSSRYLVKRTGEKVFLECVQDMDHENMFWYRQDPGLGLRLIYFSYDVKMKEKGDIPEGYSVSREKKERFSLILESASTNQTSMYLCASSRTGDQPQHFGDGTRLSIL.

The CDR3 loop reads CAWSVRGVVGYEQYF. CDR3 sequence (DNA): TGTGCCTGGAGTGTCAGGGGAGTAGTGGGCTACGAGCAGTACTTC. The V call is TRBV30, the J call TRBJ2-5; D might be TRBD1 (6 bases). The J call may be mistaken, given a closer DNA end match to TRBJ2-7. The germline V gene has CDR1 GTSNPN and CDR2 SVGIG (reference sequence). The CDR3 contains 15 residues.

The chain is built from TRBV28 and TRBJ2-7; a weak D match, TRBD2 (5 bases). This CDR3 has 15 amino acids. V lost 5 bases, J lost 5 bases, and 19 bases lay in between. Germline lookup yields CDR1 MDHEN and CDR2 SYDVKM. The CDR3 DNA follows: TGTGCCAGCAGTCGCTACTGGCGAGGGAGCCACGAGCAGTACTTC. Residues: CASSRYWRGSHEQYF.

This clone was recorded a few times. The genes are TRBV21-1 and TRBJ1-5; the table's D call TRBD1 went unverified against the DNA. TRBV21-1 is a recognized pseudogene. This CDR3 spans 15 amino acids. CDR3 sequence: CASPRRPGGDQPQHF. DNA for the CDR3: TGTGCCAGCCCCCGTAGACCAGGGGGCGATCAGCCCCAGCATTTT.

The chain is built from TRBV27 and TRBJ2-2, with 12 nucleotides matching TRBD2. The V gene end was trimmed by 2 bases and the J gene end by 6 bases; junction bases not matched to a gene: 13. Germline V gene data show CDR1 as MNHEY and CDR2 as SMNVEV (reference sequence). CDR3 length: 19 amino acids. In nucleotides, the CDR3 is TGTGCCAGCAGTTTAGAATTCAGACTAGCGGGAGTTCGGGCCGGGGAGCTGTTTTTT. This sequence encodes CASSLEFRLAGVRAGELFF.

The chain recombines TRBV6-4 with TRBJ2-2, with TRBD2 matching 7 bases. Per germline, CDR1 MRHNA and CDR2 SNTAGT. J was trimmed by 4 bases and V by 4 bases; bases with no gene match: 21. The CDR3 has 20 residues. The CDR3 region has the DNA TGTGCCAGCAGTGGGGGGGGATCCAGTCCGATCCCCCCGAGCACCGGGGAGCTGTTTTTT. As protein: CASSGGGSSPIPPSTGELFF.

The V call is TRBV11-3, the J call TRBJ2-7; a possible D gene is TRBD2 (5 bases). V was pared by 4 bases and J by 6 bases, with 19 bases between. The CDR3 has 15 residues. Germline V gene lookup returns CDR1 SGHNT and CDR2 YENEEA. The CDR3 is CASSYRTGGPTEQYF. The CDR3 nucleotides are TGTGCCAGCAGCTACCGGACTGGCGGACCTACCGAGCAGTACTTC.

The chain couples TRBV19 to TRBJ1-1; no reliable D call. The CDR3 extends over 13 amino acids. CDR1 and CDR2 from the germline V gene are LNHDA and SQIVND (reference sequence). The ends were cut back, 10 bases at V and 1 base at J, with 13 bases in the middle. This CDR3 reads CATTKRGNTEAFF. The CDR3 DNA follows: TGTGCCACGACAAAACGGGGGAACACTGAAGCTTTCTTT.